Listed here are 10 T cell receptor beta chains from one sample, sequenced in a study of CD8+ T cells in alopecia areata. RNA was extracted and reverse transcribed into cDNA as the sequencing template. Sequencing used immunoSEQ multiplex PCR; TCRdb keeps in-frame clones, though not all of them. The sample records about 150,000 clones, roughly 50% being singletons. Sequences were obtained from CD4+ T cells sorted from blood. These receptors all come from a human donor in good health.

CDR3: CAWSYRQIYGYTF. The CDR3 bases are TGTGCCTGGAGTTATAGACAGATCTATGGCTACACCTTC. J is TRBJ1-2 and V is TRBV30; a possible D gene is TRBD1 (5 bases). Germline CDR1 and CDR2: GTSNPN and SVGIG (reference sequence). The CDR3 is made up of 13 amino acids. V gave up 2 bases and J gave up 4 bases, with 11 bases separating them.

The V and J genes are TRBV30 and TRBJ2-1; 8 bases map to TRBD1. Losses at the gene ends were 4 bases for V and 6 bases for J; bases not matched to a gene: 14. Germline-derived CDR1 and CDR2 are GTSNPN and SVGIG (reference sequence). The CDR3 loop spans 16 amino acids. The CDR3, as DNA: TGTGCCTGGATTATTAACCCAGGGGGCCTCCTCAATGAGCAGTTCTTC. Its protein is CAWIINPGGLLNEQFF. The full variable domain, completed using reference TRBV30 and TRBJ2-1, is SQTIHQWPATLVQPVGSPLSLECTVEGTSNPNLYWYRQAAGRGLQLLFYSVGIGQISSEVPQNLSASRPQDRQFILSSKKLLLSDSGFYLCAWIINPGGLLNEQFFGPGTRLTVL.

This clone was seen a few times. CDR3 nucleotide sequence: TGTGCCAGCAGCCAAGTCAGGACAAACACTGAAGCTTTCTTT. It specifies CASSQVRTNTEAFF. The rearrangement joins TRBV4-2 to TRBJ1-1; D might be TRBD1 (5 bases). V lost 1 base and J lost 2, with 8 bases in between. CDR3 length: 14 amino acids. Germline assignment: CDR1 LGHNA and CDR2 YNFKEQ.

This clone was recorded a few times. At the DNA level, this CDR3 is encoded by other sequences in the same sample as well. The chain has TRBV5-1 and TRBJ2-5; tentative D call: TRBD1 (5 bases). The germline CDR1 and CDR2 sequences are SGHRS and YFSETQ. The V gene lost 0 bases and the J gene lost 2 bases, with 5 bases spanning the gap. This CDR3 has 13 residues. The CDR3 bases are TGCGCCAGCAGCTTGGGGACACAAGAGACCCAGTACTTC. This sequence encodes CASSLGTQETQYF.

The gene calls are TRBV28 and TRBJ1-5, with D maybe TRBD1 (6 bases). Between the trimmed V and J ends, which lost 7 bases and 1 base, there was a span of 14 bases. Looked up from germline, CDR1 is MDHEN and CDR2 is SYDVKM. The CDR3 runs to 15 residues. The CDR3 is CASISGTSSNQPQHF. DNA for the CDR3: TGTGCCAGCATATCCGGGACAAGCAGCAATCAGCCCCAGCATTTT.

A note on this clone: The same CDR3 also results from other DNA sequences found in this sample. This rearrangement joins TRBV29-1 to TRBJ1-1; no reliable D call. Germline V lookup: CDR1 SQVTM, CDR2 ANQGSEA. V lost 1 base and J lost 0, with 6 bases in between. The CDR3 covers 13 residues. The CDR3 DNA follows: TGCAGCGTTGAAGGCAGAATGAACACTGAAGCTTTCTTT. Translating gives CSVEGRMNTEAFF.

The chain employs TRBV30 and TRBJ2-7; tentatively, D is TRBD2 (6 bases). Between the trimmed V and J ends, which lost 3 bases and 4 bases, there was a span of 7 bases. This CDR3 has 11 amino acids. The germline gives CDR1 GTSNPN, CDR2 SVGIG (reference sequence). The CDR3 is CAWRGGYEQYF. CDR3 nucleotide sequence: TGTGCCTGGAGAGGAGGGTACGAGCAGTACTTC.

V and J are TRBV10-3 and TRBJ2-1; possibly TRBD1 for D (5 bases). From germline, CDR1 is ENHRY and CDR2 SYGVKD. The CDR3 spans 16 residues. The ends were cut back, 4 bases at V and 4 bases at J, with 17 bases in the middle. The CDR3, as DNA: TGTGCCATCAGTGGGGGCCGTGATCCCTCGTACAATGAGCAGTTCTTC. Translated: CAISGGRDPSYNEQFF.

This clone was observed once. The chain has TRBV28 and TRBJ1-1; D is undetermined. The CDR3 is 13 amino acids. Trimming took off 5 bases at V and 4 bases at J, with 11 bases between the two ends. Per germline, CDR1 MDHEN and CDR2 SYDVKM. The CDR3: CASSTLPGTEAFF. The CDR3 bases are TGTGCCAGCAGTACCCTGCCGGGCACTGAAGCTTTCTTT.

This clone occurred a few times. The J gene is TRBJ2-1, the V gene TRBV19; D call uncertain. The V end was cut by 4 bases, the J end by 1 base, with 11 bases between. CDR1 is LNHDA, CDR2 SQIVND, per germline (reference sequence). This CDR3 has 15 residues. In nucleotides, the CDR3 is TGTGCCAGTAGTAAACTACTCGGGTCCTACAATGAGCAGTTCTTC. Its protein is CASSKLLGSYNEQFF.